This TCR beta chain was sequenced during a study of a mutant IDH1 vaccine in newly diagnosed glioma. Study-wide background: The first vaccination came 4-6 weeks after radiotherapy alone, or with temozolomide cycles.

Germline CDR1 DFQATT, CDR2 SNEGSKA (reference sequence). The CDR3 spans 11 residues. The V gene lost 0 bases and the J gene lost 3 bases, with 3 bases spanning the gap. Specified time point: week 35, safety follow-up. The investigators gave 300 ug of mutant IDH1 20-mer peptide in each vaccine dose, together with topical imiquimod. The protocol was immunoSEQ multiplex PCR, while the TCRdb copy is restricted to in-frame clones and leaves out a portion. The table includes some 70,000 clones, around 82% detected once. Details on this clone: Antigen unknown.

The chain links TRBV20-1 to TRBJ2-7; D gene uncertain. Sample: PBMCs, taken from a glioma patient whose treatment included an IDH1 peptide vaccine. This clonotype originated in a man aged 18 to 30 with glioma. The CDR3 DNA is TGCAGTGCTAGAGAGGTCTACGAGCAGTACTTC. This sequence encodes CSAREVYEQYF.